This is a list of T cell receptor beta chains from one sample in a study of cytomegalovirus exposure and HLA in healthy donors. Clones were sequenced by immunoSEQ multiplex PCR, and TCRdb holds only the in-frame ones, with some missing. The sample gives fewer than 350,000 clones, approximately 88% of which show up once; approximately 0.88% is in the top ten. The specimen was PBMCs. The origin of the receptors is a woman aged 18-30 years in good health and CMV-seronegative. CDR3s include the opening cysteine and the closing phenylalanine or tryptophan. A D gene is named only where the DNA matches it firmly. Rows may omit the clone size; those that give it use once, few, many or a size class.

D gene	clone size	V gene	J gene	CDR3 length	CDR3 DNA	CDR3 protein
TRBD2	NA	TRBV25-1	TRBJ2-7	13	TGTGCCAGCCGAGAATCGGGGGGGCTCGAGCAGTACTTC	CASRESGGLEQYF
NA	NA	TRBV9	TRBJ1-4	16	TGTGCCAGCAGCGTAAGCGGGGGAGACGAAAATGAAAAACTGTTTTTT	CASSVSGGDENEKLFF
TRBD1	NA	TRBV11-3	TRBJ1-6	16	TGTGCCAGCAGCTGGCCTTGGGACAGGGCCTGTTCACCCCTCCACTTT	CASSWPWDRACSPLHF
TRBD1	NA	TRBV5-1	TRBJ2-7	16	TGCGCCAGCAGCTTGGTCACCGGGACAGTACCTACAGAGCAGTACTTC	CASSLVTGTVPTEQYF
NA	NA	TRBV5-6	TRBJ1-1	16	TGTGCCAGCAGCTTGGGGCAGGGCCTCATGAACACTGAAGCTTTCTTT	CASSLGQGLMNTEAFF
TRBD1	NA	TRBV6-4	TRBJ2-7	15	TGTGCCAGCAGTGAGCAATCCGGGACAGCCTACGAGCAGTACTTC	CASSEQSGTAYEQYF
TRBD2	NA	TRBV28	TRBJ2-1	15	TGTGCCAGCAGTTTTGGTACTAGCGGGATCGATGAGCAGTTCTTC	CASSFGTSGIDEQFF
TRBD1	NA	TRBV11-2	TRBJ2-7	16	TGTGCCAGCACCAAAGGTCGGGGACAGGGTTTTTACGAGCAGTACTTC	CASTKGRGQGFYEQYF
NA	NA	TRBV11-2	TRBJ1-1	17	TGTGCCAGCAGCCCACATTTCCTATCCCTGGGGAGATTTGAAGCTTTCTTT	CASSPHFLSLGRFEAFF
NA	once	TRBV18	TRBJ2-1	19	TGTGCCAGCTCACCCCGTATTGGGCCCCCGGGGGGCATGGACAATGAGCAGTTCTTC	CASSPRIGPPGGMDNEQFF
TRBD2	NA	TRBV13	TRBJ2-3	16	TGTGCCAGCAGCCCGAGGCTAGCGGGAGAACCTGTTACGCAGTATTTT	CASSPRLAGEPVTQYF
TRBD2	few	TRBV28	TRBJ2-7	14	TGTGCCAGCAGTGGAGCTAGCGGGAGTTACGAGCAGTACTTC	CASSGASGSYEQYF
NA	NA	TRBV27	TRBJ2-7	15	TGTGCCAGCAGTTTTAGAACTACACCCTACTACGAGCAGTACTTC	CASSFRTTPYYEQYF
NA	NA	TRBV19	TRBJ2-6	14	TGTGCCAGTCTAAGTGACTCTGGGGCCAACGTCCTGACTTTC	CASLSDSGANVLTF
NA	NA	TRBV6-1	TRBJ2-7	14	TGTGCCAGCAGTGCGCTGGCTAGCTCCTACGAGCAGTACTTC	CASSALASSYEQYF
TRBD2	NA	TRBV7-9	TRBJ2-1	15	TGTGCCAGCAGCTCCGGACTAGCGGGAGCCAGTGAGCAGTTCTTC	CASSSGLAGASEQFF
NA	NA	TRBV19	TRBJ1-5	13	TGTGCCAGTAGTATAGCAGATGATCAGCCCCAGCATTTT	CASSIADDQPQHF
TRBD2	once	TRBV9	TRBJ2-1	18	TGTGCCAGCAGCAGACTAGCGGGAGGGCCGGCGTCCTACAATGAGCAGTTCTTC	CASSRLAGGPASYNEQFF
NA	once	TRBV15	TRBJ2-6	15	TGTGCCACCAGCAGAGAAGGGGGTGGGGCCAACGTCCTGACTTTC	CATSREGGGANVLTF
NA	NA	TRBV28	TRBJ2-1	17	TGTGCCAGCAGCCAATCCCTGCGGGCTAGCTCCTACAATGAGCAGTTCTTC	CASSQSLRASSYNEQFF
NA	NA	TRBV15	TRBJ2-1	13	TGTGCCACCAGCCGTATTCGGGGCAATGAGCAGTTCTTC	CATSRIRGNEQFF
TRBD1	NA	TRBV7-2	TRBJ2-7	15	TGTGCCAGCAGCGCACAGACAGGGGGCGGCTACGAGCAGTACTTC	CASSAQTGGGYEQYF
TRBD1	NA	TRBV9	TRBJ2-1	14	TGTGCCAGCAGCCGGGACAGAGCCTACAATGAGCAGTTCTTC	CASSRDRAYNEQFF
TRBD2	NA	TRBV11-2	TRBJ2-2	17	TGTGCCAGCAGCTTCGCCTTTAGCGGGGTGAACACCGGGGAGCTGTTTTTT	CASSFAFSGVNTGELFF
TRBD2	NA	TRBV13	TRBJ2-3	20	TGTGCCAGCAGCTTACCAGCGGGAGGGCCAGGGGGGCTAAGCACAGATACGCAGTATTTT	CASSLPAGGPGGLSTDTQYF
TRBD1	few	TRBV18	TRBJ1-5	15	TGTGCCAGCTCATCTGACAGGGGTGCCAATCAGCCCCAGCATTTT	CASSSDRGANQPQHF
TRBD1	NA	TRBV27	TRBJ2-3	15	TGTGCCAGCAGTTTGGCCGGGACAGGGACAGATACGCAGTATTTT	CASSLAGTGTDTQYF
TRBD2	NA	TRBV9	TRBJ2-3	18	TGTGCCAGCAGCGTAGCGGGCGGGAGGAGTAGATACCAAGATACGCAGTATTTT	CASSVAGGRSRYQDTQYF
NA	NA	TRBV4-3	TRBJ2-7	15	TGCGCCAGCAGCCAAGACAGGGGAACCTTTTACGAGCAGTACTTC	CASSQDRGTFYEQYF
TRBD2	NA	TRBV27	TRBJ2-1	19	TGTGCCAGCAGTTTATCTAAGACTAGCGCCCCCGCCTTTTACAATGAGCAGTTCTTC	CASSLSKTSAPAFYNEQFF
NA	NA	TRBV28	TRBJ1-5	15	TGTGCCAGCAGCCCCCAGCTAGGCAGCAATCAGCCCCAGCATTTT	CASSPQLGSNQPQHF
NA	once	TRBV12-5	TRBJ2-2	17	TGTGCTAGTGGGGGGGGGCTTGGGATCTCCGAAACCGGGGAGCTGTTTTTT	CASGGGLGISETGELFF
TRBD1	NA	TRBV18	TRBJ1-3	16	TGTGCCAGCTCCTTCGGACAGGGAAGAACGGGAAACACCATATATTTT	CASSFGQGRTGNTIYF
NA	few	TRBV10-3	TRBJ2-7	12	TGTGCCATCAGTGACAGGGGATACGAGCAGTACTTC	CAISDRGYEQYF
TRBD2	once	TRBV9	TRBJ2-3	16	TGTGCCAGCAGCGTAGGAAGGTTAGCGGGAAAAGATACGCAGTATTTT	CASSVGRLAGKDTQYF
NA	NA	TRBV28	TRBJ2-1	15	TGTGCCAGCAGTTCGATAGTGAGCTCCTACAATGAGCAGTTCTTC	CASSSIVSSYNEQFF
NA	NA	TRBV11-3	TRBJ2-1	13	TGTGCCAGCAGCAATACAGCTAACAATGAGCAGTTCTTC	CASSNTANNEQFF
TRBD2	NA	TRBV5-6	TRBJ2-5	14	TGTGCCAGCACACTAGCGGGAGGCGGAGAGACCCAGTACTTC	CASTLAGGGETQYF
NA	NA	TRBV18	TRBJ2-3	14	TGTGCCAGCTCACTCCCGACTGAAACAGATACGCAGTATTTT	CASSLPTETDTQYF
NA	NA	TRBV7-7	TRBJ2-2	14	TGTGCTAGCGCCACGACAGAAGCCCCCGGGGAGCTGTTTTTT	CASATTEAPGELFF
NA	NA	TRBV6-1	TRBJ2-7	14	TGTGCCAGCAGGGGTACAGGCAGCTCCTACGAGCAGTACTTC	CASRGTGSSYEQYF
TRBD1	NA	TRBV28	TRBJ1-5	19	TGTGCCAGCACCCTAGGGGGCAGGGCTGGGGTTTTGAGCAATCAGCCCCAGCATTTT	CASTLGGRAGVLSNQPQHF
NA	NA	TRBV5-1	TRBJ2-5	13	TGCGCCAGCAGCCTAGGACTCCTTGGGGCCCAGTACTTC	CASSLGLLGAQYF
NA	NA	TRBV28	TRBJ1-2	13	TGTGCCAGCAGTTTAAACCGGGGTCTTGGCTACACCTTC	CASSLNRGLGYTF
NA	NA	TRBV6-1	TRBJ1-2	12	TGTGCCAGCAGTGAACGGGGATACGGCTACACCTTC	CASSERGYGYTF
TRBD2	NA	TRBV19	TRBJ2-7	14	TGTGCCAGTAGTAAGTTAGCGGGGACCTACGAGCAGTACTTC	CASSKLAGTYEQYF
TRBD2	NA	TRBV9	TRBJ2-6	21	TGTGCCAGCAGCGTAGGCCGGGGCGGGAGTTTTGGGGCCCCTGGGGCCAACGTCCTGACTTTC	CASSVGRGGSFGAPGANVLTF
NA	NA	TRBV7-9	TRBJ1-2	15	TGTGCCAGCAGCTATACGGGTGAGGGCGACTATGGCTACACCTTC	CASSYTGEGDYGYTF
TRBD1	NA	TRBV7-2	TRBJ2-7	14	TGTGCCAGCAGCCCCGGGACAGGGATCTACGAGCAGTACTTC	CASSPGTGIYEQYF
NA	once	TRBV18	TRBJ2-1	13	TGTGCCAGCTCACCGGTCGGGTACAATGAGCAGTTCTTC	CASSPVGYNEQFF